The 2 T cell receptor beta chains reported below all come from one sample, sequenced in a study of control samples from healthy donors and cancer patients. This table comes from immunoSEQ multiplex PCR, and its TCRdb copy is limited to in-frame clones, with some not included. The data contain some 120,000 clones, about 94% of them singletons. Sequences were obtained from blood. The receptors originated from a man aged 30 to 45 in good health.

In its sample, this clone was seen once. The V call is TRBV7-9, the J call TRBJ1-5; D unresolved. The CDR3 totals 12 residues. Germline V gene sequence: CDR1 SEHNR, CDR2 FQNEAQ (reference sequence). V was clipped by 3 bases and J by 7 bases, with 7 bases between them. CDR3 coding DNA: TGTGCCAGCAGCTTTTTTCCCCAGCCCCAGCATTTT. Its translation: CASSFFPQPQHF.

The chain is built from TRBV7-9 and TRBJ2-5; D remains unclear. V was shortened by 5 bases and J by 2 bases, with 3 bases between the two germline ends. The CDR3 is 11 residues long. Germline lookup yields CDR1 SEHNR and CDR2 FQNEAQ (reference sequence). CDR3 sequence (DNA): TGTGCCAGCAGCCCACAAGAGACCCAGTACTTC. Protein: CASSPQETQYF.